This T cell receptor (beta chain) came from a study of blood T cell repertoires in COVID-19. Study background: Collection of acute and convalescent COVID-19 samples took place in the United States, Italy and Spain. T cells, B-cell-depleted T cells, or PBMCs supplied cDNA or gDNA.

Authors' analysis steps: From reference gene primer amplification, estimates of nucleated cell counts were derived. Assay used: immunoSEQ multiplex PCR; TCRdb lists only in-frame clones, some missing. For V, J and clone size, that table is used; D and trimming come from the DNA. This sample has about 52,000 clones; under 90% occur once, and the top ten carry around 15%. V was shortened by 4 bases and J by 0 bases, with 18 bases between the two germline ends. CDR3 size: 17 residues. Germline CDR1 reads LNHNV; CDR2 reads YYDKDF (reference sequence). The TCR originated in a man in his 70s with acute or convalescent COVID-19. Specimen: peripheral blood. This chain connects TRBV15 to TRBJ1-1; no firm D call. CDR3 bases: TGTGCCACCAGCAAAGGTAGCTCACTCATCATGAACACTGAAGCTTTCTTT. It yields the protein CATSKGSSLIMNTEAFF. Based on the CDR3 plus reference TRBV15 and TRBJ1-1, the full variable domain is DAMVIQNPRYQVTQFGKPVTLSCSQTLNHNVMYWYQQKSSQAPKLLFHYYDKDFNNEADTPDNFQSRRPNTSFCFLDIRSPGLGDTAMYLCATSKGSSLIMNTEAFFGQGTRLTVV.